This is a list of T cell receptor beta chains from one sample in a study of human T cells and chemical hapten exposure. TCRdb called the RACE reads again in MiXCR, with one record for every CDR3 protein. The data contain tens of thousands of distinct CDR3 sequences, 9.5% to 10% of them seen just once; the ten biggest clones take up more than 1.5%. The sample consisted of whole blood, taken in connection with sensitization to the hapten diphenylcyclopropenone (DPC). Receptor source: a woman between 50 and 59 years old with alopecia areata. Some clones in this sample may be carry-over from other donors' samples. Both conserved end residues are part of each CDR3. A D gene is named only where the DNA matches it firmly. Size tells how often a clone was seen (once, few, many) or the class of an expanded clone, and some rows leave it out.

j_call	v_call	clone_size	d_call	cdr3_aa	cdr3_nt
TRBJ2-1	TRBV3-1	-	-	CASSQTGESFF	TGTGCCAGCAGCCAAACCGGGGAATCGTTCTTC
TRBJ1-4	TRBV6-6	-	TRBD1	CASSSSTGVAEKLFF	TGTGCCAGCAGTTCCTCGACAGGGGTCGCTGAAAAACTGTTTTTT
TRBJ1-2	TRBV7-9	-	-	CASSLDAGRYGYTF	TGTGCCAGCAGCTTAGACGCAGGTCGCTATGGCTACACCTTC
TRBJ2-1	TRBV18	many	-	CASSLRHGEISYNEQFF	TGTGCCAGCTCACTTCGACACGGGGAGATCTCCTACAATGAGCAGTTCTTC
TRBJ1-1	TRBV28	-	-	CASSLRPGGTEAFF	TGTGCCAGCAGTTTGAGGCCTGGGGGCACTGAAGCTTTCTTT
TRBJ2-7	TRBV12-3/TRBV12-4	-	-	CASSLRKWAAYEQYF	TGTGCCAGCAGTCTCAGAAAATGGGCGGCCTACGAGCAGTACTTC
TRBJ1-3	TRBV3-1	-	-	CVSSQARDSGNTIYF	TGTGTCAGCAGCCAAGCCAGGGACTCTGGAAACACCATATATTTT
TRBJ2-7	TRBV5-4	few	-	CASSLEAGPYEQYF	TGTGCCAGCAGCTTGGAGGCAGGTCCCTACGAGCAGTACTTC
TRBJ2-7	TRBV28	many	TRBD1	CASSRGDRATDEQYF	TGTGCCAGCAGCCGGGGGGACAGGGCCACGGACGAGCAGTACTTC
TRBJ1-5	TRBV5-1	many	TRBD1	CASSLGQGDQPQHF	TGCGCCAGCAGCCTGGGACAGGGCGATCAGCCCCAGCATTTT
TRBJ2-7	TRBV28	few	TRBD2	CASSLGGGTYEQYF	TGTGCCAGCAGTTTAGGGGGAGGGACCTACGAGCAGTACTTC
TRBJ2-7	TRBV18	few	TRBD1	CASSQGQGSYEQYF	TGTGCCAGCTCACAGGGACAGGGATCCTACGAGCAGTACTTC
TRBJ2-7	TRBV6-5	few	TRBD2	CASTPGTSGSYEQYF	TGTGCCAGCACCCCGGGTACTAGCGGTTCCTACGAGCAGTACTTC
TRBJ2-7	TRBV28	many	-	CASRPIGQLYEQYF	TGTGCCAGCAGACCGATCGGACAGCTCTACGAGCAGTACTTC
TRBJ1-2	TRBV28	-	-	CASTPGFFYGYTF	TGTGCCAGCACCCCTGGATTCTTCTATGGCTACACCTTC
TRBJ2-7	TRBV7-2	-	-	CASSPPGGGYEQYF	TGTGCCAGCAGCCCACCAGGGGGGGGCTACGAGCAGTACTTC
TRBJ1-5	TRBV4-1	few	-	CASSHLGAVNQPQHF	TGCGCCAGCAGCCACCTAGGGGCGGTAAATCAGCCCCAGCATTTT
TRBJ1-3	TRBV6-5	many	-	CASSYSRQGGGNTIYF	TGTGCCAGCAGTTACTCCCGGCAGGGAGGTGGAAACACCATATATTTT
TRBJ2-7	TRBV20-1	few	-	CSARRQGYEQYF	TGCAGTGCTAGAAGGCAGGGCTACGAGCAGTACTTC
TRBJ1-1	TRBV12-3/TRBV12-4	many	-	CASSRTTEAFF	TGTGCCAGCAGTCGAACGACTGAAGCTTTCTTT
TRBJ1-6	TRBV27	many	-	CASSLRRVRNSPLHF	TGTGCCAGCAGTTTACGGAGGGTACGCAATTCACCCCTCCACTTT
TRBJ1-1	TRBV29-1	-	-	CSVAGGQGTFEAFF	TGCAGCGTTGCCGGGGGTCAGGGGACCTTTGAAGCTTTCTTT
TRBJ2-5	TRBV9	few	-	CASSVFGYQETQYF	TGTGCCAGCAGCGTATTCGGGTACCAAGAGACCCAGTACTTC
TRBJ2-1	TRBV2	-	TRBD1	CASRGQSLGEQFF	TGTGCCAGCAGGGGACAGTCTCTTGGGGAGCAGTTCTTC
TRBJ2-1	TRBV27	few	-	CASSLETNNEQFF	TGTGCCAGCAGTTTGGAGACGAACAATGAGCAGTTCTTC
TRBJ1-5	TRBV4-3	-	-	CASSSGAYSNQPQHF	TGCGCCAGCAGCTCGGGAGCATATAGCAATCAGCCCCAGCATTTT
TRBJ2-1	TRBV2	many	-	CASSGTSANNEQFF	TGTGCCAGCAGTGGGACCTCAGCCAACAATGAGCAGTTCTTC
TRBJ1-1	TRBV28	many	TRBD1	CASRPGQGTTEAFF	TGTGCCAGCAGGCCCGGACAGGGGACCACTGAAGCTTTCTTT
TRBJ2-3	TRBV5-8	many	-	CASSSIGTNTDTQYF	TGTGCCAGCAGCTCCATTGGAACCAACACAGATACGCAGTATTTT
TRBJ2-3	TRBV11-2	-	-	CASSQPSGVDTQYF	TGTGCCAGCAGCCAACCGAGCGGAGTAGATACGCAGTATTTT
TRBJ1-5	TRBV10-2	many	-	CASSEWAGASHQPQHF	TGCGCCAGCAGTGAGTGGGCAGGCGCTTCCCACCAGCCCCAGCATTTT
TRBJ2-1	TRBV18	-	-	CASSSRGTADYNEQFF	TGTGCCAGCTCATCGCGCGGGACAGCAGATTACAATGAGCAGTTCTTC